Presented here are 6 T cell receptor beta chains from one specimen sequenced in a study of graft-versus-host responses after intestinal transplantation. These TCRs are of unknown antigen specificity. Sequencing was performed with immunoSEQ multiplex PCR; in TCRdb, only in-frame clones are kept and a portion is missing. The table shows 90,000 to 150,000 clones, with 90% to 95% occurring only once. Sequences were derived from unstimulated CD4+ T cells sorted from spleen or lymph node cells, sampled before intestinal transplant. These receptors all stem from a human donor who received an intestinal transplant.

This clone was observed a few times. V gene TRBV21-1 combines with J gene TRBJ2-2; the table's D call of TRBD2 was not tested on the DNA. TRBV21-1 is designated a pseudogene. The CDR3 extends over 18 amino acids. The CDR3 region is CASSKGRVLPWNTGELFF. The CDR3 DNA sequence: TGTGCCAGCAGCAAAGGGAGAGTTTTGCCCTGGAACACCGGGGAGCTGTTTTTT.

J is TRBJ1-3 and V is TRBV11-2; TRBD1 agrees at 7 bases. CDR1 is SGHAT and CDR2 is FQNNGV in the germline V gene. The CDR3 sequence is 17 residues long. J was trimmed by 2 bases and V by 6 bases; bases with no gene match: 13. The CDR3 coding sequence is TGTGCCAGCAGGCATCCAGGGGGGAGAAGCCCTGGAAACACCATATATTTT. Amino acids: CASRHPGGRSPGNTIYF.

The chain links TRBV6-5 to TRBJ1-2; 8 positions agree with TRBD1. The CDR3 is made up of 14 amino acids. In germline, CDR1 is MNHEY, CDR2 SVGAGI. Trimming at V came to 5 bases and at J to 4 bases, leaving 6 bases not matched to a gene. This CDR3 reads CASSEQGVSYGYTF. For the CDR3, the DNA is TGTGCCAGCAGTGAACAGGGGGTTAGCTATGGCTACACCTTC.

The CDR3 sequence: CASSSRRTSGNTIYF. For the CDR3, the DNA is TGTGCCAGCAGCTCGCGACGGACCTCTGGAAACACCATATATTTT. The chain joins TRBV11-2 to TRBJ1-3; D gene uncertain. The CDR3 contains 15 residues. Trimming removed 4 bases at V and 0 bases at J, with 10 bases between. Germline CDR1 is SGHAT and CDR2 is FQNNGV.

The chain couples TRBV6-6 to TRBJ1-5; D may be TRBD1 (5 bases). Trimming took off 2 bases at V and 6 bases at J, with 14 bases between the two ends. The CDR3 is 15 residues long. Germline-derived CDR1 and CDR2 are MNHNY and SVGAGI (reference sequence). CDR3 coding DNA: TGTGCCAGCAGTTACAGGCAGGGCACACCTCAGCCCCAGCATTTT. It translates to CASSYRQGTPQPQHF.

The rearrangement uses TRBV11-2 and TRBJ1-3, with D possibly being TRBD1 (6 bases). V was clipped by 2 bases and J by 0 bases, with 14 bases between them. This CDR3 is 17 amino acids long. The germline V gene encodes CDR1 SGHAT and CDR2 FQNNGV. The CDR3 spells CASSLSGGGPSGNTIYF. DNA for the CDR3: TGTGCCAGCAGCTTATCAGGAGGGGGGCCCTCTGGAAACACCATATATTTT.